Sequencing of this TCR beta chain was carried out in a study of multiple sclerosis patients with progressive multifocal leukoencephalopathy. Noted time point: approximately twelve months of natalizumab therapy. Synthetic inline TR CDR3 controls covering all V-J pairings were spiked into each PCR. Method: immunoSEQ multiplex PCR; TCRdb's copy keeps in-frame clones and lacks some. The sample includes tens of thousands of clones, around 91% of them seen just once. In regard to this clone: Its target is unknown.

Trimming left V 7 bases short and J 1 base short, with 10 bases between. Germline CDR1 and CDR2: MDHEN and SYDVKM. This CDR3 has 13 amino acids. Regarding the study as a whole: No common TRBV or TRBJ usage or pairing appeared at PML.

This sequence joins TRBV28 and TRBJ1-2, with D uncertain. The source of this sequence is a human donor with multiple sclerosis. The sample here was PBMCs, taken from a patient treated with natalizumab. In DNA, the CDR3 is TGTGCCAGCATCTCAGGCGTTAACTATGGCTACACCTTC. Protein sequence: CASISGVNYGYTF.